This T cell receptor (beta chain) derives from a study of breast tumors, draining lymph nodes, adjacent tissues. The CDR3 extends over 12 amino acids. Germline CDR1 DFQATT, CDR2 SNEGSKA (reference sequence). Trimming took 6 bases from V and 6 from J, leaving 15 bases between them. TCRdb re-called the multiplex PCR reads with MiXCR, one entry per CDR3 protein. The table lists under 80,000 distinct CDR3 sequences, approximately 47% of them singletons. V usage is TRBV20-1 and J usage is TRBJ2-7; D possibly matches TRBD1 or TRBD2 (6 bases each). The material sequenced was breast tumor tissue. The source is a female donor with breast cancer. Some clones in this sample may be carry-over from other donors' samples. CDR3 region: CSASSGGGEQYF. CDR3 coding DNA: TGCAGTGCCAGCAGCGGAGGGGGCGAGCAGTACTTC.